This T cell receptor beta chain emerged from a study of vaccination and CD4 T cells after COVID-19. Study-wide results and caveats: Looking at convalescent patients, 304 of their 307 vaccine-specific clones were spike mono-reactive.

Once obtained from cultured CD4+ T cells, the DNA was sequenced using the Oncomine TCR Beta short-read assay. In this case, cultured CD4+ T cells provided the extracted genomic DNA. TCRdb reprocessed the PCR reads via MiXCR and lists one record per CDR3 protein. The data contain around 9,700 distinct CDR3 sequences, around 25% of them singletons. This clonotype has only a few counts. Its specificity is not known. Specified treatment: roughly 11-day PBMC culture with coronavirus spike peptide pools or control peptides (ViraFEST assay). Peptide-pool expansion of antigen-specific T cells preceded TCR sequencing in ViraFEST. CDR3 length: 14 residues. Germline values: CDR1 KGHSH, CDR2 LQKENI. The V and J ends lost 6 bases and 2 bases, in that order; junction bases with no gene match: 6.

The rearrangement uses TRBV18 and TRBJ2-7; 8 bases are shared with TRBD1. This TCR was recovered from a human donor who had recovered from COVID-19. This sample comprised CD4+ T cells from blood, cultured in vitro, obtained after SARS-CoV-2 vaccination. CDR3 region: CASSPGQEPYEQYF. The CDR3 bases are TGTGCCAGCTCCCCGGGACAGGAACCCTACGAGCAGTACTTC.